Below, 18 T cell receptor beta chains from the same sample are listed, as sequenced in a study of beta chain features in type 1 diabetes (dated by TCRdb to the late 2010s). The library was obtained by the immunoSEQ multiplex PCR assay. The High Capacity cDNA Reverse Transcription Kit was used to reverse transcribe all of the isolated RNA, meaning that expressed TCRB transcripts were what got sequenced. Entries here come from immuneACCESS through TCRdb and include only in-frame sequences with V and J called. Some clones fail to appear in such tables; in the studies checked, an unresolved V gene covers under half of the shortfall, and the cause of the remainder is unknown. This sample is represented by approximately 600,000 clones; 9.5% to 15% of them were singletons. Around 0.12% of the sample comes from the top ten. These receptors' targets are unknown. On the study overall, not on this receptor specifically: Type 1 diabetes patients showed a moderate but significant shortening of TCRB CDR3 length in all four CD4+ subsets.

Sequenced input: naive CD4+ T cells from blood. Read against the paper, the sample's cell subset or site label means: true naive CD4+ T cells. These receptors were taken from a man aged 25-45 years with type 1 diabetes.

This clone was counted a few times. The V call is TRBV6-5, the J call TRBJ1-2; D gene ambiguous. Germline V CDR1 and CDR2: MNHEY, SVGAGI. V was pared by 2 bases and J by 8 bases, with 21 bases between. The CDR3 spans 16 residues. The CDR3 reads CASSYGSGAAGEGYTF. The DNA for the CDR3 is TGTGCCAGCAGTTACGGGAGTGGCGCAGCAGGTGAGGGCTACACCTTC.

In this sample, this clone turned up a few times. The CDR3 is CASSYSGGLQPQHF. For the CDR3, the DNA is TGTGCCAGCAGTTACTCGGGGGGGCTTCAGCCCCAGCATTTT. The chain carries TRBV6-6 and TRBJ1-5, with D possibly being TRBD1 (6 bases). The CDR3 consists of 14 residues. Deletions cut 0 bases from V and 6 bases from J, with 9 bases between. Germline V gene sequence: CDR1 MNHNY, CDR2 SVGAGI (reference sequence).

The V call is TRBV5-1, the J call TRBJ2-5; D possibly corresponds to TRBD1 (5 bases). The CDR3 extends over 13 amino acids. CDR1 is SGHRS and CDR2 is YFSETQ in the germline V gene. V lost 2 bases to trimming and J lost 5 bases, with 10 bases between them. The CDR3 DNA is TGCGCCAGCAGCTTTCGGTCAGGGGAGACCCAGTACTTC. Its protein product is CASSFRSGETQYF.

The table lists this clone with a few counts. The V and J genes are TRBV7-2 and TRBJ2-5, with 7 bases matching TRBD1. The V segment lost 5 bases and the J segment 5 bases; nucleotides outside the gene matches: 11. Germline V gene sequence: CDR1 SGHTA, CDR2 FQGNSA. This CDR3 is 15 amino acids long. CDR3 coding DNA: TGTGCCAGCAGCCCATACCAAGGGGGCCGGGAGACCCAGTACTTC. Its translation: CASSPYQGGRETQYF.

Only a few counts were recorded for this clone. This chain uses TRBV4-3 with TRBJ2-5; 12 bases fit TRBD1. With 0 bases clipped from V and 5 bases from J, the junction kept 1 base outside the gene matches. CDR1 is LGHNA and CDR2 is YSLEER in the germline V gene. The CDR3 runs 15 residues. The CDR3 sequence is CASSQEGQGAETQYF. The CDR3 DNA reads as TGCGCCAGCAGCCAAGAGGGACAGGGGGCCGAGACCCAGTACTTC.

The V call is TRBV7-8, the J call TRBJ2-3, with 8 bases lining up with TRBD1. Trimming took 5 bases from V and 4 from J; bases not matched to a gene: 5. Per germline, CDR1 SGHVS and CDR2 FQNEAQ. The CDR3 length is 14 residues. CDR3 sequence reads: CASSPGQGPDTQYF. The CDR3 bases are TGTGCCAGCAGCCCAGGACAGGGCCCAGATACGCAGTATTTT.

This chain joins TRBV9 and TRBJ1-2; tentatively, D is TRBD1 (5 bases). Germline CDR1 is SGDLS and CDR2 is YYNGEE. The CDR3 runs 17 residues. With 0 bases removed from V and 2 bases from J, the gap between germline ends came to 17 bases. In DNA, the CDR3 is TGTGCCAGCAGCGTAGAAGGGGCGCGAAGGTCCAACTATGGCTACACCTTC. Translated, it gives CASSVEGARRSNYGYTF.

This chain joins TRBV30 and TRBJ1-2; D remains unclear. The germline V and J ends were trimmed by 3 bases and 4 bases, with 15 bases remaining between them. Germline V gene lookup returns CDR1 GTSNPN and CDR2 SVGIG (reference sequence). This CDR3 is 14 amino acids long. CDR3 loop: CAWSPGPNSYGYTF. CDR3 DNA: TGTGCCTGGAGCCCCGGGCCTAACTCCTATGGCTACACCTTC.

The chain combines TRBV5-6 with TRBJ2-1; TRBD2 agrees at 7 bases. CDR3 length: 14 amino acids. Germline-derived CDR1 and CDR2 are SGHDT and YYEEEE. Trimming took 8 bases from V and 0 from J; bases not matched to a gene: 5. The CDR3 loop is CASGDYHSYNEQFF. The CDR3 region has the DNA TGTGCCAGTGGGGACTACCACTCCTACAATGAGCAGTTCTTC. Drawing the rest from reference TRBV5-6 and TRBJ2-1, the complete variable domain is DAGVTQSPTHLIKTRGQQVTLRCSPKSGHDTVSWYQQALGQGPQFIFQYYEEEERQRGNFPDRFSGHQFPNYSSELNVNALLLGDSALYLCASGDYHSYNEQFFGPGTRLTVL.

A word on this clone: Other nucleotide sequences from this sample produce the same CDR3. J is TRBJ2-6 and V is TRBV7-2; 8 nucleotides align to TRBD1. The J segment lost 2 bases and the V segment lost 5 bases, leaving 2 bases of the junction unmatched. The CDR3 runs 15 residues. CDR1 and CDR2 from the germline V gene are SGHTA and FQGNSA. Here the CDR3 reads CASSLDRAGANVLTF. The DNA of the CDR3 is TGTGCCAGCAGCCTGGACAGGGCTGGGGCCAACGTCCTGACTTTC.

The chain joins TRBV29-1 to TRBJ1-2, with unresolved D. CDR1 is SQVTM and CDR2 is ANQGSEA in the germline V gene. The ends were cut back, 7 bases at V and 2 bases at J, with 11 bases in the middle. The CDR3 spans 12 residues. The CDR3 region has the DNA TGCAGCGCCACTGCCGGGAACTATGGCTACACCTTC. Its protein is CSATAGNYGYTF.

This clone was observed a few times. The V and J genes are TRBV30 and TRBJ2-1; no clear D. The CDR3 spans 12 residues. V was cut by 0 bases and J by 12 bases, with 12 bases left in between. CDR1 is GTSNPN, CDR2 SVGIG, per germline (reference sequence). The CDR3 loop reads CAWSVEAARQFF. In DNA form, the CDR3 reads TGTGCCTGGAGTGTAGAGGCTGCTCGGCAGTTCTTC.

This chain links TRBV7-9 with TRBJ2-7; maybe TRBD2 (6 bases). V gave up 8 bases and J gave up 4 bases, with 18 bases separating them. The germline V gene has CDR1 SEHNR and CDR2 FQNEAQ (reference sequence). The CDR3 length is 14 residues. CDR3 DNA: TGTGCCAGCGGAGGGGCCCCAGCGGTATACGAGCAGTACTTC. This sequence encodes CASGGAPAVYEQYF.

This clone was observed a few times. The chain has TRBV11-1 and TRBJ2-7; 7 bases are a match to TRBD2. J gave up 5 bases and V 3 bases, and 1 base lay outside the gene matches. The CDR3 sequence is 12 residues long. CDR1 SGHAT and CDR2 FQDESV come from the germline V gene (reference sequence). In DNA form, the CDR3 reads TGTGCCAGCAGCTTCCGGGGGGACGAGCAGTACTTC. Translated, it gives CASSFRGDEQYF. The full variable domain, its missing parts supplied by reference TRBV11-1 and TRBJ2-7, is EAEVAQSPRYKITEKSQAVAFWCDPISGHATLYWYRQILGQGPELLVQFQDESVVDDSQLPKDRFSAERLKGVDSTLKIQPAELGDSAMYLCASSFRGDEQYFGPGTRLTVT.

This clone has more than one count but fewer than ten. V and J are TRBV19 and TRBJ2-6; D not certain. This CDR3 is built from 17 residues. The V gene lost 3 bases and the J gene lost 0 bases, with 12 bases spanning the gap. Germline-derived CDR1 and CDR2 are LNHDA and SQIVND (reference sequence). CDR3 bases: TGTGCCAGTAGTATGCCATCCGCGCCCTCTGGGGCCAACGTCCTGACTTTC. Its translation is CASSMPSAPSGANVLTF.

The gene calls are TRBV7-2 and TRBJ1-1; D remains unclear. With 1 base removed from V and 3 bases from J, the gap between germline ends came to 12 bases. CDR1 and CDR2 (germline): SGHTA, FQGNSA. The CDR3 spans 15 residues. The CDR3 loop reads CASSLVLGIDTEAFF. The CDR3 nucleotides are TGTGCCAGCAGCTTAGTGTTAGGCATAGACACTGAAGCTTTCTTT. The variable domain in full, with the rest retrieved from reference TRBV7-2 and TRBJ1-1, is GAGVSQSPSNKVTEKGKDVELRCDPISGHTALYWYRQSLGQGLEFLIYFQGNSAPDKSGLPSDRFSAERTGGSVSTLTIQRTQQEDSAVYLCASSLVLGIDTEAFFGQGTRLTVV.

The chain joins TRBV7-2 to TRBJ1-3; D might be TRBD1 (6 bases). V was pared by 1 base and J by 6 bases, with 13 bases between. Germline-derived CDR1 and CDR2 are SGHTA and FQGNSA. The CDR3 is made up of 15 amino acids. CDR3 nucleotides: TGTGCCAGCAGCTTAGGGACGACAGGCCAAAACACCATATATTTT. The encoded protein is CASSLGTTGQNTIYF.

This clone was seen a handful of times. This chain connects TRBV29-1 to TRBJ2-5; 11 bases agree with TRBD1. This CDR3 has 14 amino acids. The germline CDR1 and CDR2 sequences are SQVTM and ANQGSEA. V lost 4 bases and J lost 5; bases outside the gene matches: 6. CDR3 region: CSVGRTGGDETQYF. CDR3 in DNA: TGCAGCGTTGGGAGGACAGGGGGCGATGAGACCCAGTACTTC.